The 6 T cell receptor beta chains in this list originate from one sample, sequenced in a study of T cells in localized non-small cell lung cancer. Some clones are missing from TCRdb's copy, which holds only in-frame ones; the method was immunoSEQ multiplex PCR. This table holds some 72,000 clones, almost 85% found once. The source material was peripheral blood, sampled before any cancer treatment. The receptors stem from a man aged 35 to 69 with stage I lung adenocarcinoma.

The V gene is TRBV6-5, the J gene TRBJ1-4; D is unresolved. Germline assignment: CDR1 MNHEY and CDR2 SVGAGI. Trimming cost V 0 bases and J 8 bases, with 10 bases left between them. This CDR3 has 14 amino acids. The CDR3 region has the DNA TGTGCCAGCAGTTACTCGATCCCCCCCGAAAAACTGTTTTTT. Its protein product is CASSYSIPPEKLFF.

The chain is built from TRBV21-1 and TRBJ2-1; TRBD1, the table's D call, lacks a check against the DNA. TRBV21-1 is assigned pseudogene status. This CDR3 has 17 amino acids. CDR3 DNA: TGTGCCAGCAGCAAAGCCAGAGGGGAGAGAGGGGGCAATGAGCAGTTCTTC. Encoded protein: CASSKARGERGGNEQFF.

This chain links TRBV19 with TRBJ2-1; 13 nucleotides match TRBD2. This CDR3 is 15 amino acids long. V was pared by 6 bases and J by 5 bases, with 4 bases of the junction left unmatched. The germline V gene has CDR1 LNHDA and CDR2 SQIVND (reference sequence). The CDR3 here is CASSSGTSGNNEQFF. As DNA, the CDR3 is TGTGCCAGTAGCTCCGGGACTAGCGGGAACAATGAGCAGTTCTTC.

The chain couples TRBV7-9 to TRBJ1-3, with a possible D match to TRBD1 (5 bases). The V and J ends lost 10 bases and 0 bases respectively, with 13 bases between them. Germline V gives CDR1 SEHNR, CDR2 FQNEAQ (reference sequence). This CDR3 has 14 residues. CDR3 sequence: CAISPGGSGNTIYF. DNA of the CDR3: TGTGCCATCTCCCCCGGGGGCTCTGGAAACACCATATATTTT.

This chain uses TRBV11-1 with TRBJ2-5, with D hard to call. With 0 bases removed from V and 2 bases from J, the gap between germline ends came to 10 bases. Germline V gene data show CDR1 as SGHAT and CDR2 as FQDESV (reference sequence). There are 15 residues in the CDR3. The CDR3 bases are TGTGCCAGCAGCTTAGCCGCCTACTTACAAGAGACCCAGTACTTC. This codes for CASSLAAYLQETQYF.

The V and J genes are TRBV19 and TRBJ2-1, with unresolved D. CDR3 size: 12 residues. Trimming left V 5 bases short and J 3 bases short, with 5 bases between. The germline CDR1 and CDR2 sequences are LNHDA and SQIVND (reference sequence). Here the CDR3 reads CASSPLYNEQFF. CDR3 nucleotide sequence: TGTGCCAGTAGTCCCCTCTACAATGAGCAGTTCTTC.